Listed here is a single TCR beta chain. This CDR3 has 17 residues. The germline CDR1 and CDR2 sequences are LGHDT and YNNKEL (reference sequence). Germline trimming cut 0 bases from V and 6 bases from J; bases unmatched to any gene: 7. This record belongs to a study of blood T cell repertoires in COVID-19. Turning to the study itself: Collection of acute and convalescent COVID-19 samples took place in the United States, Italy and Spain. T cells, B-cell-depleted T cells, or PBMCs provided the cDNA or gDNA that served as material.

Authors' data handling: Amplification of reference gene primers provided the estimated nucleated cell counts. TCRdb keeps only in-frame clones here, not all; method: immunoSEQ multiplex PCR. That table supplies the V and J calls and clone size; D and trimming were determined from the DNA. The sample carries approximately 72,000 clones, roughly 80% recorded once. The clonotype originates from a woman of 80 years or more with acute or convalescent COVID-19. The rearrangement uses TRBV3-1 (or the pseudogene TRBV3-2) and TRBJ2-1; 11 bases map to TRBD2. Specimen: peripheral blood. The CDR3 sequence: CASSQEVKTSGINEQFF. The CDR3 DNA reads TGTGCCAGCAGCCAAGAAGTCAAGACTAGCGGGATCAATGAGCAGTTCTTC.